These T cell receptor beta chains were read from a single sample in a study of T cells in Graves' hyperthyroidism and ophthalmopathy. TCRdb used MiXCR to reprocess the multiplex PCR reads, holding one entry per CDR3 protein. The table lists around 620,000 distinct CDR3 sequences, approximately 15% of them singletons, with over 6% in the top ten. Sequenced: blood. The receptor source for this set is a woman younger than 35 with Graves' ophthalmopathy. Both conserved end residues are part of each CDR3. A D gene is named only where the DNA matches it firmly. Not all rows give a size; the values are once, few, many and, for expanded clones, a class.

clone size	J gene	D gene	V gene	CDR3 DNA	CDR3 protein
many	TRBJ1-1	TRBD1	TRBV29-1	TGCAGCGTTATTTTAACAGGGGCGAGCACTGAAGCTTTCTTT	CSVILTGASTEAFF
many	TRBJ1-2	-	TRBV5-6	TGTGCCAGCAGCTTGGACAGGGACGAACTATATGGCTACACCTTC	CASSLDRDELYGYTF
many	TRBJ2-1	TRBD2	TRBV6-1	TGTGCCAGCGGGACTAGCGGACTCTACAATGAGCAGTTCTTC	CASGTSGLYNEQFF
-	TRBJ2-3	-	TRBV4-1	TGCGCCAGCCTCCCGGTGGCAGGATCCCCAGATACGCAGTATTTT	CASLPVAGSPDTQYF
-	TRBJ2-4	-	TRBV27	TGTGCCAGCAGTTTATCCCCGACAATAGCCAAAAACATTCAGTACTTC	CASSLSPTIAKNIQYF
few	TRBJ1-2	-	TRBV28	TGTGCCAGCAGTTTCCCCGGGAACTATGGCTACACCTTC	CASSFPGNYGYTF
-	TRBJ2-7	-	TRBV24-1	TGTGCCACCAGTGATTTGGTCGGGCTAAATGAGCAGTACTTC	CATSDLVGLNEQYF
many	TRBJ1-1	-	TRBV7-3	TGTGCCAGCAGCGAGGGCCCGGGGACTGAAGCTTTCTTT	CASSEGPGTEAFF
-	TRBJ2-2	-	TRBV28	TGTGCCAGCAGTTTAATAAGGTTAAGCACCGGGGAGCTGTTTTTT	CASSLIRLSTGELFF
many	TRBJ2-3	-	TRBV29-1	TGCAGCGTGAAGACTGGATCCGCCACCACAGATACGCAGTATTTT	CSVKTGSATTDTQYF
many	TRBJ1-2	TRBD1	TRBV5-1	TGCGCCAGCAGCGATGGGACAGGCTATGGCTACACCTTC	CASSDGTGYGYTF
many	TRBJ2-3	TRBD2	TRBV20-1	TGCAGTGCGAGGGTGACTAGCGGGAGGGCTGATACGCAGTATTTT	CSARVTSGRADTQYF
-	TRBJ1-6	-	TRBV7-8	TGTGCCAGCAGTGGGGACGGTGAGAATTCACCCCTCCACTTT	CASSGDGENSPLHF
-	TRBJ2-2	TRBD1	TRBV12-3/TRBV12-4	TGTGCCAGTGGGCAGGGGGCGCAGGGGACCGGGGAGCTGTTTTTT	CASGQGAQGTGELFF
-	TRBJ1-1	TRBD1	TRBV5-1	TGCGCCAGCAGCAACGGACAGGGAGGGACTGAAGCTTTCTTT	CASSNGQGGTEAFF
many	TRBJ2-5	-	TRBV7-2	TGTGCCAGCAGCTTGAACAGGGAGGGGACCCAGTACTTC	CASSLNREGTQYF
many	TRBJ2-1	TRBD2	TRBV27	TGTGCCAGCAGTTCCGGGACTAGCGGGAGGAATGAGCAGTTCTTC	CASSSGTSGRNEQFF
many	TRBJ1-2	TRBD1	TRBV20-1	TGCAGTGCTGAAAGGACAGGACGATCTGTCTATGGCTACACCTTC	CSAERTGRSVYGYTF
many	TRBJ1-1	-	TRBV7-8	TGTGCCAGCAGCACGGGGGGGTTCACTGAAGCTTTCTTT	CASSTGGFTEAFF
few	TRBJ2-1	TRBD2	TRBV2	TGTGCCAGCAGCGCAGCGGGAGGGCCGGGTGAGCAGTTCTTC	CASSAAGGPGEQFF
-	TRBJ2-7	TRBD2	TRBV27	TGTGCCAGCAGTTCCACTAGCGGGAGGCACTCCTACGAGCAGTACTTC	CASSSTSGRHSYEQYF
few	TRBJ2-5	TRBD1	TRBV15	TGTGCCACCAGCAGGGGACAGGCCCAAGAGACCCAGTACTTC	CATSRGQAQETQYF
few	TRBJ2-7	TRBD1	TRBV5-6	TGTGCCAGCAGCCAACAGGGGGACTACGAGCAGTACTTC	CASSQQGDYEQYF
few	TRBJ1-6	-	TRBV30	TGTGCCTGGAGTGTAGCTGGTTCACCCCCCCACTTT	CAWSVAGSPPHF
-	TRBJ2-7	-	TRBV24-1	TGTGCCACCAGTGATGACAGTTCCTACGAGCAGTACTTC	CATSDDSSYEQYF
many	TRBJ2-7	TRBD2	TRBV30	TGTGCCTGGAGTGACGGACTAGCGGCTACAGACTACGAGCAGTACTTC	CAWSDGLAATDYEQYF
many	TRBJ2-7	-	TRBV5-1	TGCGCCAGCAGCTTTGGCGACAGATCCTACGAGCAGTACTTC	CASSFGDRSYEQYF
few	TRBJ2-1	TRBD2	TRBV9	TGTGCCAGCAGCGAGGTAGCGGGAGATCCCTACAATGAGCAGTTCTTC	CASSEVAGDPYNEQFF
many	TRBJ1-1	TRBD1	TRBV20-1	TGCAGTGCTAGAGGGACAGGCGCGATGGGCTTCTTT	CSARGTGAMGFF
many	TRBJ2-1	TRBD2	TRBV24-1	TGTGCCACCAAGGCGTCTAGCGGGAGGGCAGGTGAGTCCAATGAGCAGTTCTTC	CATKASSGRAGESNEQFF
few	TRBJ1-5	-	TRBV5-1	TGCGCCAGCAGCCCCGGGACTTCAGTTAACAATCAGCCCCAGCATTTT	CASSPGTSVNNQPQHF
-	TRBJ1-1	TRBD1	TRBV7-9	TGTGCCAGCAGCCCTACCGGACAGGGGGTAGGGAGGGGAGCTTTCTTT	CASSPTGQGVGRGAFF